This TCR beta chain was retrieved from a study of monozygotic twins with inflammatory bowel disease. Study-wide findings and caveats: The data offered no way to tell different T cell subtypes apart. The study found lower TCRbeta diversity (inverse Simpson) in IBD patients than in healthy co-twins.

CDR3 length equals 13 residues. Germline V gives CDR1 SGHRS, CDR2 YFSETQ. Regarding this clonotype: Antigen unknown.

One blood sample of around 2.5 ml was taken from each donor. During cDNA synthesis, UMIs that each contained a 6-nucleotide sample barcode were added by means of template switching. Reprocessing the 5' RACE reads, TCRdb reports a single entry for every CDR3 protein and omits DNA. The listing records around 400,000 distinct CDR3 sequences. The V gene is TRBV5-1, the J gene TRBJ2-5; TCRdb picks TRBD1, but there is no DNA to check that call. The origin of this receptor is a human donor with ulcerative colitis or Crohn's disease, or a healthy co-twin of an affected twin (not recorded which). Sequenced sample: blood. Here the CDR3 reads CASSTNPAETQYF.